The clone carrying this T cell receptor beta chain has at least ten counts. These data originate in a study of molecular identifiers for immune sequencing clone quantification. Between the trimmed V and J ends, which lost 3 bases and 2 bases, there was a span of 16 bases. Germline CDR1 SGHVS, CDR2 FQNEAQ. This CDR3 contains 16 residues. TCRdb re-derived calls from the PCR reads in MiXCR, one entry per CDR3 protein. The sample lists some 65,000 distinct CDR3 sequences, about 18% occurring once. From roughly 21,000 to 960,000 sorted cells, naive CD8 libraries were generated with 10%, 30% or 50% RNA. The rearrangement links TRBV7-8 to TRBJ2-5; no reliable D call. The TCR sequence derives from a human donor in good health. Some libraries in this study had Jurkat cell RNA spiked in. The sequenced sample consisted of naive CD8+ T cells from blood, with Jurkat cell RNA spiked in. Documented subset: FACS-sorted CD8+CD4-CCR7+CD45RA+ naive T cells. CDR3 sequence (DNA): TGTGCCAGCAGCTTTATTCCTAGGGCTAAACAAGAGACCCAGTACTTC. Residues: CASSFIPRAKQETQYF.